This T cell receptor (beta chain) was recorded in a study of T cell repertoires in cytomegalovirus infection. Study overall: Public TCR beta signatures provided an indication of both CMV infection and a matching HLA type. Study-wide results and caveats: Dominating the ex vivo response were HLA-C-restricted CMV-specific TCR beta clonotypes. Cumulative public TCR beta family frequency identified CMV carriers with the relevant HLA.

There are many counts of this clonotype. The antigen is undetermined. The CDR3 length is 14 residues. V lost 10 bases and J lost 2, with 15 bases in between. TCRdb ran MiXCR on the reads and lists one entry per CDR3 protein. The table shows hundreds of thousands of distinct CDR3 sequences, with 8% to 10% occurring only once. The source is a human donor in good health (CMV status not recorded). Some clones in this sample may be carry-over from other donors' samples. The specimen was PBMCs. This sequence joins TRBV12-3 or TRBV12-4 and TRBJ1-3; a weak D match, TRBD1 (5 bases). In nucleotides, the CDR3 is TGTGCCATCCCACTCGGGGGACCTGGAAACACCATATATTTT. Its protein is CAIPLGGPGNTIYF.